Detailed here is one TCR beta chain. Being one base from a much bigger clone, this may be a read error. This sample is part of a study of Graves' ophthalmopathy and Graves' hyperthyroidism. Trimming stripped 5 bases from V and 3 bases from J, with 8 bases between. The germline CDR1 and CDR2 sequences are MDHEN and SYDVKM. The CDR3 covers 12 residues. Researchers took RNA transcripts and amplified TCR beta CDR3 regions from them. The first round was an RT-PCR with HTBI primers, and the second round was a multiplex PCR. TCRdb fed the multiplex PCR reads into MiXCR, producing one record per CDR3 protein. The sample consists of hundreds of thousands of distinct CDR3 sequences, approximately 15% of them appearing once.

This TCR came from a woman between 18 and 29 years old with stable Graves' hyperthyroidism. The chain couples TRBV28 to TRBJ2-7, with D uncertain. Source material: peripheral blood. The CDR3 DNA reads TGTGCCAGCAGTGTCAGAAACTACGAGCAGTACTTC. Residues: CASSVRNYEQYF.